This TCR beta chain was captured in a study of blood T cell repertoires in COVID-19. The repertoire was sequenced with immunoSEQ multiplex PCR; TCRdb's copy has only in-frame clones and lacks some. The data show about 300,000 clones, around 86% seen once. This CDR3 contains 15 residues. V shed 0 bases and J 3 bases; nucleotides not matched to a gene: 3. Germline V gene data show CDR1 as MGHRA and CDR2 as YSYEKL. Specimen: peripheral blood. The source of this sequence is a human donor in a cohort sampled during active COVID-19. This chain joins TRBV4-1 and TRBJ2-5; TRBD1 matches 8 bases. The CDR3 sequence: CASSQDGTGEETQYF. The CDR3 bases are TGCGCCAGCAGCCAAGACGGGACAGGAGAAGAGACCCAGTACTTC.